What follows are 17 T cell receptor beta chains derived from one specimen sequenced in a study of CD8 T cells in ankylosing spondylitis. Study-wide findings and caveats: Fewer than ten highly homologous variants made up a TCR beta motif that seemed to typify ankylosing spondylitis blood.

TCRdb re-called the 5' RACE reads through MiXCR, storing one row per CDR3 protein. The table has 470,000 or so distinct CDR3 sequences, 26% seen once. These receptors are not linked to any known antigen. Input material: blood, either unsorted or a sorted T cell fraction (not recorded which). The receptors here all came from a male donor with ankylosing spondylitis.

V is TRBV15 and J is TRBJ2-2; the match to TRBD2 covers 16 bases. The CDR3 covers 21 residues. From germline, CDR1 is LNHNV and CDR2 YYDKDF (reference sequence). Germline trimming cut 6 bases from V and 3 bases from J; bases unmatched to any gene: 16. Written as DNA, the CDR3 is TGTGCCACCAGTTCGTCCCGGGGACTAGCGGGAGGGATTAAGGACACCGGGGAGCTGTTTTTT. It is translated as CATSSSRGLAGGIKDTGELFF.

This chain uses TRBV7-9 with TRBJ1-5; TRBD1 aligns across 10 bases. The CDR3 runs to 14 residues. Germline CDR1 and CDR2: SEHNR and FQNEAQ (reference sequence). With 5 bases clipped from V and 7 bases from J, the junction kept 5 bases outside the gene matches. The CDR3 loop reads CASSGGTGAQPQHF. The CDR3, as DNA: TGTGCCAGCAGCGGAGGGACAGGGGCGCAGCCCCAGCATTTT.

This chain uses TRBV3-1 with TRBJ2-1; perhaps TRBD1 as D (5 bases). The V gene's germline CDR1 is LGHDT and CDR2 YNNKEL (reference sequence). The length of the CDR3 is 14 residues. With 7 bases removed from V and 4 bases from J, the gap between germline ends came to 14 bases. This CDR3 reads CASTNKGKYNEQFF. In nucleotides, the CDR3 is TGTGCCAGCACCAACAAGGGGAAATACAATGAGCAGTTCTTC.

This clonotype turned up a few times. The chain combines TRBV29-1 with TRBJ1-1, with 10 nucleotides matching TRBD1. The CDR3 runs 14 residues. Trimming removed 6 bases from V and 4 bases from J; junction bases left unmatched: 8. Germline V gene sequence: CDR1 SQVTM, CDR2 ANQGSEA. The CDR3 sequence is CSVTTGGVGTEAFF. CDR3 sequence (DNA): TGCAGCGTCACGACAGGGGGCGTAGGCACTGAAGCTTTCTTT. The full variable domain, with the rest looked up from reference TRBV29-1 and TRBJ1-1, is SAVISQKPSRDICQRGTSLTIQCQVDSQVTMMFWYRQQPGQSLTLIATANQGSEATYESGFVIDKFPISRPNLTFSTLTVSNMSPEDSSIYLCSVTTGGVGTEAFFGQGTRLTVV.

The rearrangement links TRBV6-6 to TRBJ2-1; D gene ambiguous. V shed 2 bases and J shed 5 bases, with 7 bases lying between them. CDR1 is MNHNY, CDR2 SVGAGI, per germline (reference sequence). There are 13 residues in the CDR3. The CDR3 DNA follows: TGTGCCAGCAGTTACAGGGTTAACAATGAGCAGTTCTTC. This codes for CASSYRVNNEQFF.

DNA of the CDR3: TGCAGTGCTGAAGGACTAGCGGGACGTGAAGAGACCCAGTACTTC. Its translation: CSAEGLAGREETQYF. The chain combines TRBV20-1 with TRBJ2-5, with 12 positions matching TRBD2. V was pared by 5 bases and J by 3 bases, with 7 bases of the junction left unmatched. Germline CDR1 and CDR2: DFQATT and SNEGSKA (reference sequence). The CDR3 extends over 15 amino acids.

The rearrangement joins TRBV9 to TRBJ2-1; D ambiguous. The CDR3 sequence is 15 residues long. Germline CDR1 and CDR2: SGDLS and YYNGEE. Trimming took off 0 bases at V and 0 bases at J, with 7 bases between the two ends. The CDR3 sequence: CASSVGGFSYNEQFF. Written as DNA, the CDR3 is TGTGCCAGCAGCGTAGGGGGTTTCTCCTACAATGAGCAGTTCTTC. The full variable domain, completed using reference TRBV9 and TRBJ2-1, is DSGVTQTPKHLITATGQRVTLRCSPRSGDLSVYWYQQSLDQGLQFLIQYYNGEERAKGNILERFSAQQFPDLHSELNLSSLELGDSALYFCASSVGGFSYNEQFFGPGTRLTVL.

This chain links TRBV29-1 with TRBJ1-1; D gene uncertain. V was trimmed by 4 bases and J by 2 bases, leaving 8 bases between them. Germline loops: CDR1 SQVTM, CDR2 ANQGSEA. This CDR3 region has 12 residues. CDR3 sequence (DNA): TGCAGCGTTGGAACCCCAAACACTGAAGCTTTCTTT. It yields the protein CSVGTPNTEAFF.

This clonotype was counted between two and nine times. The chain couples TRBV6-1 to TRBJ1-2, with D unresolved. This CDR3 is built from 14 residues. Germline-derived CDR1 and CDR2 are MNHNS and SASEGT. Trimming shortened V by 2 bases and J by 8 bases, and 15 bases separated the two germline ends. CDR3 DNA: TGTGCCAGCAGTGAAAGACGGACCGCGGAAGGCTACACCTTC. It codes for CASSERRTAEGYTF.

In this sample, this clonotype turned up a few times. The J gene is TRBJ2-3, the V gene TRBV5-1; D uncertain. The V and J ends lost 3 bases and 3 bases respectively, with 11 bases between them. CDR3 length: 14 amino acids. Germline CDR1 SGHRS, CDR2 YFSETQ. As DNA, the CDR3 is TGCGCCAGCAGCTATAGGTCCCGGACAGATACGCAGTATTTT. Translated: CASSYRSRTDTQYF.

The sample holds a few counts of this clonotype. This chain links TRBV20-1 with TRBJ2-2, with D possibly being TRBD2 (7 bases). The CDR3 runs 15 residues. V was pared by 0 bases and J by 5 bases, with 13 bases between. Germline lookup yields CDR1 DFQATT and CDR2 SNEGSKA (reference sequence). In DNA form, the CDR3 reads TGCAGTGCTAGAGATCAGGGGAGGGCAACCGGGGAGCTGTTTTTT. Its protein product is CSARDQGRATGELFF.

This clonotype was seen a few times. V usage is TRBV7-2 and J usage is TRBJ1-5, with a weak D call TRBD1 (6 bases). With 5 bases removed from V and 1 base from J, the gap between germline ends came to 15 bases. The germline CDR1 and CDR2 sequences are SGHTA and FQGNSA. This CDR3 spans 16 amino acids. The CDR3 reads CASSQEVGGSNQPQHF. CDR3 nucleotide sequence: TGTGCCAGCAGCCAAGAGGTAGGGGGGAGCAATCAGCCCCAGCATTTT.

The table lists this clonotype with a few counts. The chain joins TRBV20-1 to TRBJ1-6; a weak D match, TRBD1 (5 bases). Looked up from germline, CDR1 is DFQATT and CDR2 is SNEGSKA (reference sequence). V was clipped by 5 bases and J by 9 bases, with 20 bases between them. The CDR3 covers 15 residues. The CDR3 region is CSAQQGGDLVSPLHF. CDR3 in DNA: TGCAGTGCTCAGCAGGGAGGGGACCTGGTTTCACCCCTCCACTTT.

This clonotype has ten or more counts. The chain employs TRBV5-1 and TRBJ1-1; TRBD1 agrees at 7 bases. Per germline, CDR1 SGHRS and CDR2 YFSETQ. CDR3 length: 15 amino acids. The ends lost 0 bases at V and 3 bases at J; junction bases unmatched: 5. Written as DNA, the CDR3 is TGCGCCAGCAGCTTGGCCGGGACAGCGGACACTGAAGCTTTCTTT. Translating gives CASSLAGTADTEAFF.

The chain carries TRBV12-3 or TRBV12-4 and TRBJ2-2; either TRBD1 or TRBD2 may fit D (6 bases each). Trimming left V 6 bases short and J 4 bases short, with 18 bases between. CDR3 size: 16 residues. As DNA, the CDR3 is TGTGCCAGCAGCACCGTCCTGGGGGGCTCCACCGGGGAGCTGTTTTTT. Amino acids: CASSTVLGGSTGELFF.

In this sample, this clonotype turned up many times. The CDR3 loop reads CASLVRERTAGELFF. The CDR3 DNA follows: TGTGCCAGCCTGGTGCGGGAACGGACAGCCGGGGAGCTGTTTTTT. V usage is TRBV12-3 or TRBV12-4 and J usage is TRBJ2-2; perhaps D is TRBD1 or TRBD2 (6 bases each). The length of the CDR3 is 15 residues. V lost 8 bases, J lost 6 bases, and 19 bases lay in between.

The sample holds a few counts of this clonotype. The chain uses TRBV12-5 and TRBJ2-5, with D maybe TRBD1 (5 bases). Germline values: CDR1 LGHNT, CDR2 FRNRAP. V shed 5 bases and J shed 3 bases, with 19 bases lying between them. The CDR3 totals 16 residues. The CDR3 is CASGTGAGAPEETQYF. The CDR3 DNA reads as TGTGCTAGTGGTACAGGAGCAGGAGCACCCGAAGAGACCCAGTACTTC.